Below are 11 T cell receptor beta chains sequenced from a single sample in a study of blood T cell repertoires in COVID-19. TCRdb's copy holds only in-frame clones and misses some; the assay was immunoSEQ multiplex PCR. The table records around 150,000 clones, around nine tenths of them present only once. Source material: peripheral blood. These receptors originate from a man in his forties or fifties with active or convalescent COVID-19.

V and J are TRBV9 and TRBJ2-1, with D possibly being TRBD1 (5 bases). V lost 0 bases and J lost 3, with 7 bases in between. Germline CDR1 SGDLS, CDR2 YYNGEE. The CDR3 has 14 amino acids. The CDR3 loop is CASSVGGYYNEQFF. DNA for the CDR3: TGTGCCAGCAGCGTAGGGGGCTACTACAATGAGCAGTTCTTC.

Turning to this clone: This sample also contains other DNA sequences that code for the same CDR3. The chain employs TRBV4-1 and TRBJ2-1, with 7 bases lining up with TRBD2. V lost 1 base, J lost 2 bases, and 2 bases stayed unmatched. Germline V CDR1 and CDR2: MGHRA, YSYEKL. CDR3 length: 15 amino acids. The CDR3 DNA sequence: TGCGCCAGCAGCCAAGGGGGGGGAACCTACAATGAGCAGTTCTTC. Protein sequence: CASSQGGGTYNEQFF.

The J gene is TRBJ2-1, the V gene TRBV11-2; tentative D call: TRBD1 (6 bases). The germline gives CDR1 SGHAT, CDR2 FQNNGV. The CDR3 length is 19 residues. V was trimmed by 0 bases and J by 0 bases, leaving 18 bases between them. Here the CDR3 reads CASSLDLNAQGSSYNEQFF. In nucleotides, the CDR3 is TGTGCCAGCAGCTTAGATCTCAATGCACAGGGTAGCTCCTACAATGAGCAGTTCTTC.

The chain couples TRBV10-2 to TRBJ2-3; TRBD2 is a possible D gene (6 bases). Germline V gives CDR1 WSHSY, CDR2 SAAADI. Trimming removed 3 bases at V and 4 bases at J, with 11 bases between. This CDR3 is built from 14 residues. The CDR3 DNA reads TGCGCCAGCAGTGATCCGGGGGAGTCAGATACGCAGTATTTT. It specifies CASSDPGESDTQYF.

The chain recombines TRBV28 with TRBJ2-3, with a weak D call TRBD2 (5 bases). This CDR3 comprises 12 residues. Germline CDR1 is MDHEN and CDR2 is SYDVKM. Deletions cut 6 bases from V and 11 bases from J, with 15 bases between. CDR3 DNA: TGTGCCAGCAGGGCCGGACTGGAAGTGCAGTATTTT. Residues: CASRAGLEVQYF.

The V and J genes are TRBV29-1 and TRBJ1-4; no firm D call. V gave up 2 bases and J gave up 8 bases, with 9 bases separating them. Germline values: CDR1 SQVTM, CDR2 ANQGSEA. The CDR3 is made up of 12 amino acids. The CDR3 here is CSVESSREKLFF. DNA for the CDR3: TGCAGCGTTGAAAGTTCCAGGGAAAAACTGTTTTTT.

The rearrangement uses TRBV7-3 and TRBJ2-3, with D tentatively TRBD2 (7 bases). V lost 3 bases and J lost 2, with 12 bases in between. The germline V gene encodes CDR1 SGHTA and CDR2 FQGTGA. The CDR3 has 15 residues. CDR3 DNA sequence: TGTGCCAGCAGCTTCGGGGGGCGAGTCACAGATACGCAGTATTTT. Translating gives CASSFGGRVTDTQYF.

This clone was recorded once. This rearrangement joins TRBV10-3 to TRBJ2-3; D unclear. V shed 10 bases and J shed 6 bases, with 11 bases lying between them. The V gene's germline CDR1 is ENHRY and CDR2 SYGVKD. The CDR3 spans 11 residues. The CDR3 sequence: CATGTTDTQYF. In DNA form, the CDR3 reads TGTGCCACCGGTACTACCGATACGCAGTATTTT.

This chain links TRBV29-1 with TRBJ2-1; 15 positions match TRBD2. After removal of 7 bases from V and 8 bases from J, the junction contained 3 bases not matched to a gene. CDR1 and CDR2 from the germline V gene are SQVTM and ANQGSEA. This CDR3 spans 13 amino acids. The CDR3 is CSEGLAGGDEQFF. CDR3 in DNA: TGCAGCGAGGGACTAGCGGGGGGCGATGAGCAGTTCTTC.

The CDR3 coding sequence is TGTGCCACCAAGGGGACACAAAACACCGGGGAGCTGTTTTTT. It codes for CATKGTQNTGELFF. This chain links TRBV19 with TRBJ2-2; perhaps TRBD1 as D (6 bases). V was shortened by 10 bases and J by 2 bases, with 14 bases between the two germline ends. Germline CDR1 is LNHDA and CDR2 is SQIVND (reference sequence). CDR3 length: 14 residues.

The chain employs TRBV6-5 and TRBJ2-7; D not resolved. The CDR3 has 15 residues. Per the germline V gene, CDR1 is MNHEY and CDR2 is SVGAGI. V was shortened by 0 bases and J by 3 bases, with 12 bases between the two germline ends. CDR3 sequence reads: CASSYSRGSGYEQYF. The CDR3 coding sequence is TGTGCCAGCAGTTACTCACGAGGATCCGGCTACGAGCAGTACTTC.